The 17 T cell receptor beta chains given below trace back to one sample, sequenced in a study of regulatory T cells in long-lasting Graves disease. The authors built TCR beta libraries using iRepertoire HTBI primers and Arm-PCR of CDR3 regions. Each CDR3 protein is one row after TCRdb ran MiXCR on the multiplex PCR reads. This sample carries 400,000 to 500,000 distinct CDR3 sequences, 14% to 15% of them seen once, and the ten largest clones take about 7.6%. Time point indicated: newly diagnosed GD, antithyroid drugs for less than 3 months. With RNA extracted from PBMCs as input, the TCR library was made. The same data also contributed to another study, on T cells in Graves' hyperthyroidism and ophthalmopathy.

The sample consisted of peripheral blood mononuclear cells (PBMCs), taken at new diagnosis, from a patient treated with antithyroid drugs. These receptors all come from a woman aged 40-49 years with Graves disease.

This chain joins TRBV6-2 or TRBV6-3 and TRBJ2-1; 10 bases line up with TRBD2. The CDR3 contains 20 residues. Trimming at V came to 2 bases and at J to 8 bases, leaving 21 bases not matched to a gene. The germline V gene has CDR1 MNHEY and CDR2 SVGEGT. CDR3 amino acids: CASSYVFRIALAGVFDEQFF. CDR3 in DNA: TGTGCCAGCAGTTACGTCTTTCGGATCGCCCTAGCGGGAGTGTTCGATGAGCAGTTCTTC.

This clonotype was seen ten or more times. V is TRBV19 and J is TRBJ2-2, with D perhaps matching TRBD1 or TRBD2 (6 bases each). Trimming shortened V by 8 bases and J by 4 bases, and 20 bases separated the two germline ends. Germline values: CDR1 LNHDA, CDR2 SQIVND (reference sequence). CDR3 length: 16 amino acids. The CDR3 reads CASHLGGPGITGELFF. CDR3 coding DNA: TGTGCCAGTCACCTGGGGGGCCCAGGAATCACCGGGGAGCTGTTTTTT.

In this sample, this clonotype turned up many times. J is TRBJ2-5 and V is TRBV9; either TRBD1 or TRBD2 may fit D (5 bases each). CDR1 is SGDLS, CDR2 YYNGEE, per germline. V gave up 0 bases and J gave up 3 bases, with 6 bases separating them. The CDR3 spans 13 residues. CDR3 amino acids: CASSVGGEETQYF. Here the CDR3 DNA reads TGTGCCAGCAGCGTAGGAGGGGAAGAGACCCAGTACTTC.

The chain carries TRBV18 and TRBJ2-1; 8 bases fit TRBD2. The CDR3 loop spans 16 amino acids. The V and J ends lost 0 bases and 4 bases, in that order; junction bases with no gene match: 5. Germline V gives CDR1 KGHSH, CDR2 LQKENI. CDR3 bases: TGTGCCAGCTCACCACCGGGACTAGGCTTATACAATGAGCAGTTCTTC. Encoded protein: CASSPPGLGLYNEQFF.

Of note for this clonotype: One end of the junction does not line up with germline, which may come from a read error. This chain joins TRBV27 and TRBJ2-7; 9 nucleotides align to TRBD1. CDR1 is MNHEY, CDR2 SMNVEV, per germline (reference sequence). The CDR3 has 15 residues. The CDR3 loop is CAGSSPGQGDYEQYF. Written as DNA, the CDR3 is TGTGCCGGCAGTTCTCCGGGACAGGGAGATTACGAGCAGTACTTC.

Many counts were recorded for this clonotype. The rearrangement joins TRBV10-3 to TRBJ2-2; no reliable D call. The CDR3 loop spans 14 amino acids. Per the germline V gene, CDR1 is ENHRY and CDR2 is SYGVKD. Trimming took 7 bases from V and 0 from J, leaving 9 bases between them. The chain's CDR3 is CAIKGAANTGELFF. The CDR3, as DNA: TGTGCCATCAAAGGAGCCGCGAACACCGGGGAGCTGTTTTTT.

There are many counts of this clonotype. The V gene is TRBV5-1, the J gene TRBJ2-1, with 12 bases aligning to TRBD2. This CDR3 contains 16 residues. Trimming took 5 bases from V and 8 from J; bases not matched to a gene: 11. The germline V gene has CDR1 SGHRS and CDR2 YFSETQ. The CDR3 reads CASSLSLAGGADEQFF. DNA of the CDR3: TGCGCCAGCAGTTTGAGCCTAGCGGGAGGGGCGGATGAGCAGTTCTTC.

The gene calls are TRBV7-6 and TRBJ2-6, with TRBD1 matching over 7 bases. Germline V gives CDR1 SGHVS, CDR2 FNYEAQ. The V segment lost 2 bases and the J segment 1 base; nucleotides outside the gene matches: 2. CDR3 size: 16 residues. CDR3 in amino acids: CASSLHRGSGANVLTF. CDR3 DNA: TGTGCCAGCAGCTTACACAGGGGATCTGGGGCCAACGTCCTGACTTTC.

This clonotype was counted many times. The V and J genes are TRBV24-1 and TRBJ2-2, with D possibly TRBD1 on 6 matching bases. Trimming took off 6 bases at V and 1 base at J, with 8 bases between the two ends. The CDR3 loop spans 14 amino acids. Germline CDR1 and CDR2: KGHDR and SFDVKD. The CDR3 DNA is TGTGCCACCAGTCGGACAGTGAACACCGGGGAGCTGTTTTTT. Residues: CATSRTVNTGELFF.

The rearrangement uses TRBV9 and TRBJ2-3, with 9 positions matching TRBD1. Trimming took 0 bases from V and 3 from J; bases not matched to a gene: 5. Germline CDR1 SGDLS, CDR2 YYNGEE. The CDR3 totals 16 residues. The CDR3, as DNA: TGTGCCAGCAGCGTAGGCACAGGGGGCATAACAGATACGCAGTATTTT. Translating it yields CASSVGTGGITDTQYF.

This clonotype was found many times. The chain recombines TRBV20-1 with TRBJ2-2; 11 nucleotides match TRBD2. With 1 base clipped from V and 4 bases from J, the junction kept 2 bases outside the gene matches. CDR1 and CDR2 (germline): DFQATT, SNEGSKA (reference sequence). This CDR3 has 15 amino acids. The CDR3 spells CSARGGLAGTGELFF. CDR3 nucleotides: TGCAGTGCTAGAGGTGGACTAGCGGGCACCGGGGAGCTGTTTTTT.

This clonotype was counted at least ten times. The genes are TRBV3-1 and TRBJ1-6; no definite D call. In germline, CDR1 is LGHDT, CDR2 YNNKEL (reference sequence). This CDR3 has 11 amino acids. Between the trimmed V and J ends, which lost 4 bases and 6 bases, there was a span of 1 base. The CDR3 DNA follows: TGTGCCAGCAGCCGTAATTCACCCCTCCACTTT. It yields the protein CASSRNSPLHF.

This clonotype was counted at least ten times. The V and J genes are TRBV28 and TRBJ2-7; D is possibly TRBD2 (5 bases). Germline V gene lookup returns CDR1 MDHEN and CDR2 SYDVKM. This CDR3 contains 15 residues. V was clipped by 10 bases and J by 6 bases, with 25 bases between them. The CDR3 DNA reads as TGTGCCACTCAGTTGGCTCGAGAGGGAGTAGGCGAGCAGTACTTC. It codes for CATQLAREGVGEQYF.

This clonotype was recorded at least ten times. This rearrangement joins TRBV27 to TRBJ2-3; D is uncertain. Germline V lookup: CDR1 MNHEY, CDR2 SMNVEV (reference sequence). CDR3 size: 14 residues. V lost 4 bases to trimming and J lost 4 bases, with 12 bases between them. The CDR3 protein is CASSSFSFSDTQYF. CDR3 bases: TGTGCCAGCAGTTCTTTTTCGTTTTCAGATACGCAGTATTTT.

V gene TRBV3-1 combines with J gene TRBJ2-2, with unresolved D. V dropped 3 bases and J dropped 0 bases, with 11 bases sitting between them. Germline CDR1 reads LGHDT; CDR2 reads YNNKEL (reference sequence). The CDR3 contains 16 residues. In nucleotides, the CDR3 is TGTGCCAGCAGCCACAGGCGCTCTACGAACACCGGGGAGCTGTTTTTT. Its translation is CASSHRRSTNTGELFF.

The chain uses TRBV18 and TRBJ1-5, with 7 bases fitting TRBD1. The V and J ends lost 3 bases and 2 bases, in that order; junction bases with no gene match: 4. This CDR3 has 15 residues. CDR1 and CDR2 (germline): KGHSH, LQKENI. This CDR3 reads CASSPGGQGNQPQHF. CDR3 sequence (DNA): TGTGCCAGCTCACCGGGCGGACAGGGCAATCAGCCCCAGCATTTT.

The V call is TRBV20-1, the J call TRBJ2-1; unclear D gene. V shed 3 bases and J shed 7 bases, with 7 bases lying between them. Germline CDR1 is DFQATT and CDR2 is SNEGSKA (reference sequence). The CDR3 has 11 residues. CDR3: CSASSLNEQFF. Here the CDR3 DNA reads TGCAGTGCTAGCTCTTTAAATGAGCAGTTCTTC.